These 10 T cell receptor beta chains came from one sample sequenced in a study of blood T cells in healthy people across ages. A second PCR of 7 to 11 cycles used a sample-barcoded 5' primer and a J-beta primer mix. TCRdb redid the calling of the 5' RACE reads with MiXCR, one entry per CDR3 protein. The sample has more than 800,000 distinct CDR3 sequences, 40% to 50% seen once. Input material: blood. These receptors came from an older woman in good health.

CDR3 amino acids: CASSVGLDNEQFF. The CDR3, as DNA: TGTGCCAGCAGCGTGGGACTTGACAATGAGCAGTTCTTC. The chain employs TRBV13 and TRBJ2-1; D perhaps matches TRBD2 (6 bases). Germline CDR1 reads PRHDT; CDR2 reads FYEKMQ (reference sequence). V gave up 5 bases and J gave up 5 bases, with 10 bases separating them. The CDR3 extends over 13 amino acids.

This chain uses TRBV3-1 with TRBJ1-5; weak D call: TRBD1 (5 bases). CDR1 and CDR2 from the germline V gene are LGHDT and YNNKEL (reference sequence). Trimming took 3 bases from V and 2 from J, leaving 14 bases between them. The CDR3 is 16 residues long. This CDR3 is CASSQRDLRGNQPQHF. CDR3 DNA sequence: TGTGCCAGCAGCCAGCGGGACCTAAGGGGCAATCAGCCCCAGCATTTT.

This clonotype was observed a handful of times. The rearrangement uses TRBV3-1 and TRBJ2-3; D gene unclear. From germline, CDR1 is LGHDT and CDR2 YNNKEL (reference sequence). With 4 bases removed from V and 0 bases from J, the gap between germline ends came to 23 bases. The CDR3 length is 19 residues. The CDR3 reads CASSPPRPFARSSTDTQYF. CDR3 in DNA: TGTGCCAGCAGCCCTCCGCGTCCCTTCGCCAGGTCTAGCACAGATACGCAGTATTTT.

CDR3 protein: CATSFDRGREKLFF. CDR3 DNA sequence: TGTGCCACCAGCTTCGACCGGGGGCGTGAAAAACTGTTTTTT. The chain joins TRBV15 to TRBJ1-4; the D gene is possibly TRBD1 (6 bases). CDR3 length equals 14 residues. Germline V lookup: CDR1 LNHNV, CDR2 YYDKDF (reference sequence). Trimming took 5 bases from V and 7 from J, leaving 14 bases between them.

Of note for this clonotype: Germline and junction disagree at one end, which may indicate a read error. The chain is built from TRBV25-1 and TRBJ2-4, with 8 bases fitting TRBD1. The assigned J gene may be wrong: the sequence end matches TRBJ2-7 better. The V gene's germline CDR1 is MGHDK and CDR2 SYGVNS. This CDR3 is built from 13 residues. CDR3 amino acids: CAGSVGTGYEQYF. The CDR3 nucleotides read TGTGCCGGCAGTGTGGGGACAGGCTACGAGCAGTACTTC.

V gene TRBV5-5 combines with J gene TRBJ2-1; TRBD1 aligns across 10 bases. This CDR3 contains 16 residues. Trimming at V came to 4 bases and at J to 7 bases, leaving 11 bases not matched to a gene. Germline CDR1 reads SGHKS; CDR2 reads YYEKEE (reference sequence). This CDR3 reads CASSATGTGEGNEQFF. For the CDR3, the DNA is TGTGCCAGCAGCGCTACCGGGACAGGGGAGGGGAATGAGCAGTTCTTC.

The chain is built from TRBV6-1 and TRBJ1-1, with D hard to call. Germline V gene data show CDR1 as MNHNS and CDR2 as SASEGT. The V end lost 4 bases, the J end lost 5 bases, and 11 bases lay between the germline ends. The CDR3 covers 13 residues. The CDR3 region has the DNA TGTGCCAGCAGTGTAGCAATACCGACTGAAGCTTTCTTT. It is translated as CASSVAIPTEAFF.

DNA of the CDR3: TGTGCCAGCAGCCAAGAAAGGCCTGGCCCTACAGATACGCAGTATTTT. This gives the protein CASSQERPGPTDTQYF. The chain links TRBV4-2 to TRBJ2-3; D remains ambiguous. Germline assignment: CDR1 LGHNA and CDR2 YNFKEQ. This CDR3 comprises 16 residues. Trimming removed 0 bases at V and 3 bases at J, with 13 bases between.

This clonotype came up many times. CDR3 sequence reads: CASTLLGREQYF. The DNA of the CDR3 is TGTGCCAGCACCCTTCTAGGGAGGGAGCAGTACTTC. V and J are TRBV7-2 and TRBJ2-7; TRBD2 is a possible D gene (6 bases). Germline values: CDR1 SGHTA, CDR2 FQGNSA. Trimming pared 7 bases from V and 7 bases from J, leaving 14 bases between. The CDR3 length is 12 residues.

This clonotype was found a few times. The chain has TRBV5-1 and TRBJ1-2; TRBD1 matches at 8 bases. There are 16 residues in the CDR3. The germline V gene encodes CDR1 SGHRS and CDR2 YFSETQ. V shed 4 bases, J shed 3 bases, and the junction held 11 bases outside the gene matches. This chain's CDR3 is CASSLGLLGQDYGYTF. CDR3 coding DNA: TGCGCCAGCAGCCTTGGTCTCCTGGGACAGGACTATGGCTACACCTTC.